This T cell receptor (beta chain) was found in a study of blood T cell repertoires in COVID-19. The ends were cut back, 1 base at V and 5 bases at J, with 8 bases in the middle. The CDR3 totals 14 residues. Germline V gene sequence: CDR1 MDHEN, CDR2 SYDVKM. TCRdb keeps only in-frame clones here, not all; method: immunoSEQ multiplex PCR. The repertoire includes 200,000 to 250,000 clones, roughly 86% of them detected once, and approximately 8.1% sits in the top ten. The clonotype originates from a woman aged 45 to 65 with active or convalescent COVID-19. What was sequenced was peripheral blood. The chain is built from TRBV28 and TRBJ1-4; D gene unclear. CDR3 region: CASSLLSLNEKLFF. In DNA, the CDR3 is TGTGCCAGCAGTTTATTGTCCCTAAATGAAAAACTGTTTTTT.